This TCR beta chain was profiled in a study of blood T cell repertoires in COVID-19. CDR1 SGHDT and CDR2 YYEEEE come from the germline V gene. The V and J ends lost 3 bases and 7 bases respectively, with 20 bases between them. The CDR3 loop spans 16 amino acids. Source study methods: Counts of nucleated cells, estimated from reference gene primer amplification, were obtained. Assay used: immunoSEQ multiplex PCR; TCRdb lists only in-frame clones, some missing. That table gives V, J and clone size, and the DNA gave D and trimming. The sample yields 270,000 or so clones, roughly 88% seen once. This chain uses TRBV5-6 with TRBJ2-4, with D possibly matching TRBD2 (6 bases). Sequencing was performed on PBMCs or T cells enriched from blood (not recorded which). The TCR was taken from a woman between 40 and 55 years old with acute COVID-19. CDR3 residues: CASSSTSRGELNIQYF. The CDR3, as DNA: TGTGCCAGCAGCTCGACTAGTAGGGGAGAGTTGAACATTCAGTACTTC.